Below, 31 T cell receptor beta chains from the same sample are listed, as sequenced in a study of monozygotic twins with inflammatory bowel disease. TCRdb reprocessed the 5' RACE reads, keeping one entry per CDR3 protein, no DNA. Recorded for this sample: over 130,000 distinct CDR3 sequences. The sequenced sample was blood. These receptors all come from a human donor with ulcerative colitis or Crohn's disease, or a healthy co-twin of an affected twin (not recorded which).

The V and J genes are TRBV4-2 and TRBJ2-7; TCRdb's D gene call, TRBD1, goes unchecked for lack of DNA. This CDR3 spans 16 amino acids. Germline V lookup: CDR1 LGHNA, CDR2 YNFKEQ. CDR3 loop: CASSQTGTGAGYEQYF.

The rearrangement joins TRBV4-3 to TRBJ2-5; TCRdb indicates TRBD2, and absent DNA this call remains unverified. Germline V gene data show CDR1 as LGHNA and CDR2 as YSLEER. This CDR3 region has 17 residues. CDR3 loop: CASSQDSDLRARETQYF.

The chain is built from TRBV4-1 and TRBJ2-7; the D gene TCRdb calls, TRBD1, cannot be checked with no DNA. This CDR3 contains 16 residues. Germline lookup yields CDR1 MGHRA and CDR2 YSYEKL. CDR3 in amino acids: CASSQDVQGGGDEQYF.

J is TRBJ2-3 and V is TRBV29-1; lacking DNA, the TRBD1 call made by TCRdb goes unchecked. This CDR3 region has 13 residues. Germline values: CDR1 SQVTM, CDR2 ANQGSEA. CDR3 sequence: CSVVGGRMDTQYF.

The CDR3 protein is CASRAQLNTGELFF. The rearrangement uses TRBV6-1 and TRBJ2-2. This CDR3 is 14 amino acids long. Germline V CDR1 and CDR2: MNHNS, SASEGT.

The chain links TRBV7-9 to TRBJ2-5. The CDR3 extends over 15 amino acids. CDR1 is SEHNR and CDR2 is FQNEAQ in the germline V gene (reference sequence). The CDR3 reads CASSLNVAVAETQYF. Based on the CDR3 plus reference TRBV7-9 and TRBJ2-5, the full variable domain is DTGVSQNPRHKITKRGQNVTFRCDPISEHNRLYWYRQTLGQGPEFLTYFQNEAQLEKSRLLSDRFSAERPKGSFSTLEIQRTEQGDSAMYLCASSLNVAVAETQYFGPGTRLLVL.

The V call is TRBV28, the J call TRBJ1-4; TCRdb selects TRBD1, and the lack of DNA leaves this call unchecked. The CDR3 sequence is 16 residues long. Looked up from germline, CDR1 is MDHEN and CDR2 is SYDVKM. The CDR3: CASSLGATGFYEKLFF.

The chain combines TRBV18 with TRBJ1-6; TCRdb indicates TRBD1, and absent DNA this call remains unverified. This CDR3 is 15 amino acids long. Germline V gene lookup returns CDR1 KGHSH and CDR2 LQKENI. The CDR3 protein is CASSPGTGNNSPLHF. The full variable domain, in which reference TRBV18 and TRBJ1-6 provide the parts outside the CDR3, is NAGVMQNPRHLVRRRGQEARLRCSPMKGHSHVYWYRQLPEEGLKFMVYLQKENIIDESGMPKERFSAEFPKEGPSILRIQQVVRGDSAAYFCASSPGTGNNSPLHFGNGTRLTVT.

This rearrangement joins TRBV6-5 to TRBJ2-7; TCRdb picks TRBD1, but there is no DNA to check that call. The V gene's germline CDR1 is MNHEY and CDR2 SVGAGI. The CDR3 runs to 13 residues. CDR3: CASSLTVSYEQYF.

The rearrangement joins TRBV12-3 or TRBV12-4 to TRBJ1-1; TCRdb outputs TRBD1, but without DNA this stays unchecked. The CDR3 covers 15 residues. CDR3 residues: CASSLPIQGVTEAFF.

This rearrangement joins TRBV7-9 to TRBJ1-2. The CDR3 has 14 residues. Germline lookup yields CDR1 SEHNR and CDR2 FQNEAQ (reference sequence). The CDR3 protein is CASSYIMKSKGYTF.

The gene calls are TRBV7-2 and TRBJ1-2. The CDR3 consists of 11 residues. Germline CDR1 and CDR2: SGHTA and FQGNSA. The chain's CDR3 is CASGKNYGYTF.

CDR3 sequence reads: CASSFYMQLQETQYF. This chain links TRBV7-6 with TRBJ2-5. The CDR3 contains 15 residues. Germline V gives CDR1 SGHVS, CDR2 FNYEAQ.

This CDR3 is CASSLRGEANYGYTF. The chain uses TRBV11-1 and TRBJ1-2; without DNA, the TCRdb call of TRBD1 cannot be checked. Germline lookup yields CDR1 SGHAT and CDR2 FQDESV (reference sequence). The CDR3 totals 15 residues.

The chain is built from TRBV29-1 and TRBJ1-2; checking the TCRdb D call of TRBD1 is not possible without DNA. Per the germline V gene, CDR1 is SQVTM and CDR2 is ANQGSEA. This CDR3 has 12 amino acids. CDR3 residues: CSVGQSNYGYTF.

The rearrangement joins TRBV7-8 to TRBJ1-5; lacking DNA, the TRBD1 call made by TCRdb goes unchecked. The CDR3 is 12 amino acids. The germline V gene has CDR1 SGHVS and CDR2 FQNEAQ. CDR3 sequence: CASSLLTGAQHF. The full variable domain, with the rest looked up from reference TRBV7-8 and TRBJ1-5, is GAGVSQSPRYKVAKRGQDVALRCDPISGHVSLFWYQQALGQGPEFLTYFQNEAQLDKSGLPSDRFFAERPEGSVSTLKIQRTQQEDSAVYLCASSLLTGAQHFGDGTRLSIL.

V is TRBV13 and J is TRBJ1-6; TCRdb's D gene call, TRBD1, goes unchecked for lack of DNA. The CDR3 runs to 17 residues. CDR1 is PRHDT, CDR2 FYEKMQ, per germline (reference sequence). CDR3 sequence: CASSNYRASSYNSPLHF. The entire variable domain, with the rest obtained from reference TRBV13 and TRBJ1-6, is as follows: AAGVIQSPRHLIKEKRETATLKCYPIPRHDTVYWYQQGPGQDPQFLISFYEKMQSDKGSIPDRFSAQQFSDYHSELNMSSLELGDSALYFCASSNYRASSYNSPLHFGNGTRLTVT.

The CDR3 loop reads CSVVGGFTEAFF. The gene calls are TRBV20-1 and TRBJ1-1; TCRdb indicates TRBD1, and absent DNA this call remains unverified. CDR1 and CDR2 from the germline V gene are DFQATT and SNEGSKA (reference sequence). The CDR3 has 12 amino acids.

The chain links TRBV11-2 to TRBJ2-1; TCRdb outputs TRBD1, but without DNA this stays unchecked. This CDR3 is 15 amino acids long. CDR1 is SGHAT and CDR2 is FQNNGV in the germline V gene. The CDR3 loop is CASSSTFSGASEQFF. Variable domain in full (rest from reference TRBV11-2 and TRBJ2-1): EAGVAQSPRYKIIEKRQSVAFWCNPISGHATLYWYQQILGQGPKLLIQFQNNGVVDDSQLPKDRFSAERLKGVDSTLKIQPAKLEDSAVYLCASSSTFSGASEQFFGPGTRLTVL.

The genes are TRBV5-1 and TRBJ2-7. The CDR3 has 14 amino acids. CDR1 and CDR2 (germline): SGHRS, YFSETQ. The CDR3 spells CASSLRRDSYEQYF.

The chain recombines TRBV4-1 with TRBJ1-1. This CDR3 spans 17 amino acids. Germline lookup yields CDR1 MGHRA and CDR2 YSYEKL. The CDR3 protein is CASSPLALGRANTEAFF.

The chain joins TRBV5-1 to TRBJ2-7; without DNA, the TCRdb call of TRBD1 cannot be checked. The CDR3 loop spans 14 amino acids. Germline CDR1 SGHRS, CDR2 YFSETQ. This chain's CDR3 is CASRSGTGGYEQYF. Complete variable domain (other parts from reference TRBV5-1 and TRBJ2-7): KAGVTQTPRYLIKTRGQQVTLSCSPISGHRSVSWYQQTPGQGLQFLFEYFSETQRNKGNFPGRFSGRQFSNSRSEMNVSTLELGDSALYLCASRSGTGGYEQYFGPGTRLTVT.

The chain is built from TRBV29-1 and TRBJ2-3. The germline CDR1 and CDR2 sequences are SQVTM and ANQGSEA. The CDR3 covers 14 residues. CDR3: CSVKDQFSTDTQYF.

The genes are TRBV20-1 and TRBJ1-5; there is no DNA to check the TCRdb D call of TRBD1. Germline loops: CDR1 DFQATT, CDR2 SNEGSKA (reference sequence). The CDR3 runs 13 residues. The chain's CDR3 is CSARETGNQPQHF.

The V gene is TRBV30, the J gene TRBJ1-1; as DNA is missing, the TRBD1 call by TCRdb cannot be tested. The V gene's germline CDR1 is GTSNPN and CDR2 SVGIG (reference sequence). The CDR3 has 11 residues. The CDR3 here is CAWIRTEEAFF. The full variable domain, with the rest looked up from reference TRBV30 and TRBJ1-1, is SQTIHQWPATLVQPVGSPLSLECTVEGTSNPNLYWYRQAAGRGLQLLFYSVGIGQISSEVPQNLSASRPQDRQFILSSKKLLLSDSGFYLCAWIRTEEAFFGQGTRLTVV.

The CDR3 sequence: CSARDPSVSYNEQFF. V usage is TRBV20-1 and J usage is TRBJ2-1. The CDR3 has 15 amino acids. CDR1 is DFQATT, CDR2 SNEGSKA, per germline (reference sequence).

The CDR3 here is CSAPGPPRLVVTDTQYF. The chain combines TRBV20-1 with TRBJ2-3; TCRdb's D call of TRBD2 is untestable without DNA. The CDR3 runs 17 residues. Per the germline V gene, CDR1 is DFQATT and CDR2 is SNEGSKA (reference sequence).

This chain connects TRBV12-3 or TRBV12-4 to TRBJ2-1. CDR3 length: 15 amino acids. CDR3 loop: CASTLAGITYNEQFF.

The rearrangement joins TRBV30 to TRBJ2-7; TCRdb's D call of TRBD2 is untestable without DNA. Germline lookup yields CDR1 GTSNPN and CDR2 SVGIG (reference sequence). The CDR3 contains 12 residues. CDR3 region: CAWNWGGYEQYF.

The CDR3 sequence: CASSLVAGGSGELFF. This rearrangement joins TRBV5-1 to TRBJ2-2; TCRdb selects TRBD1, and the lack of DNA leaves this call unchecked. Germline V gene sequence: CDR1 SGHRS, CDR2 YFSETQ. This CDR3 is 15 amino acids long.

The chain carries TRBV6-2 or TRBV6-3 and TRBJ2-7; checking the TCRdb D call of TRBD2 is not possible without DNA. CDR1 is MNHEY, CDR2 SVGEGT, per germline. The CDR3 is made up of 14 amino acids. CDR3 amino acids: CASRQPGLAYEQYF.